Sequencing of this T cell receptor beta chain was carried out in a study of cytomegalovirus exposure and HLA in healthy donors (dated by TCRdb to 2017 to 2019). About the investigation overall: According to a later analysis, the roughly 130 validation repertoires were produced on the same platform as the 666 repertoires of the first cohort. The study combined high-throughput TCR immunosequencing, statistical association of individual TCRs with disease status, and machine learning to predict cytomegalovirus infection status. The study aimed to test whether cataloging public T cell receptors could reveal signatures of past pathogen exposure. A separate validation cohort of about 110 different subjects was used in addition to the roughly 640-subject first cohort. Summary of the overall study and its limitations: A later analysis had no HLA typing for the validation cohort, so co-occurrence there was scored across all 110 or so repertoires. According to the authors, the approach could potentially be generalized to other disease states and immunological phenotypes. A few of the identified cytomegalovirus-associated TCR beta chains were confirmed in vitro to be specific for cytomegalovirus antigens. The study listed approximately 150 TCR beta chains as associated with cytomegalovirus. Of the cluster scores, roughly 95% were above 0 in a later analysis, which found that TCRs clustered in the first cohort also tended to co-occur in the 130 or so validation repertoires. The classifier was reported to diagnose cytomegalovirus status with high specificity and sensitivity in both the original cohort and the validation cohort. Most TCR sequences were seen in very few donors, while some public TCRs were found in many individuals.

Preparation of the library involved the immunoSEQ multiplex PCR assay. As for how the authors treated the data: To diagnose cytomegalovirus status from the catalog of TCR beta chain sequences, a statistical classification framework was built. TCRdb limited this immuneACCESS table to in-frame rearrangements with V and J called. A share of clones is missing; checked studies link under half to unresolved V genes, and the rest is unexplained. V and J calls plus clone size are reproduced from that table; the DNA served to infer D and trimming. In this sample the table shows some 65,000 clones, just under 95% of which occur a single time. The ten largest make up about 4.5% of the sample. Taken from the germline V gene, the CDR1 and CDR2 loops are SGHTA and FQGNSA. V loses 2 bases, J loses 6 bases, and the germline ends lie 9 bases apart. The CDR3 holds 13 amino acids from the cysteine to the phenylalanine. CDR3 DNA is the only sequence kept; it has 39 bases, read in frame from the first base.

In the case of this clone: Its antigen is still unknown. No base quality information exists; no much larger clone differs at one position.

The donors belonged to the validation cohort of around 120 subjects, which was separate from the roughly 670-subject first cohort. Sequencing input: PBMCs. The TCR was taken from a man younger than 30 in good health and CMV-seropositive. The rearrangement joined TRBV7-2 to TRBJ2-3, and possibly TRBD2, on 6 matching bases. The CDR3 region has the sequence CASSLSREDTQYF. The DNA is TGTGCCAGCAGCTTATCACGGGAGGATACGCAGTATTTT.